Each of the 13 T cell receptor beta chains below was sequenced from the same sample in a study of long-term antiretroviral therapy in people with HIV. The assay used was immunoSEQ (version v3.0), run at survey level. The repertoire was sequenced with immunoSEQ multiplex PCR; TCRdb's copy has only in-frame clones and lacks some. Here the sample spans approximately 22,000 clones, 84% being singletons. The source was unsorted PBMCs, collected 3 years after starting antiretroviral therapy. These receptors were collected from a man aged 50-59 years with HIV.

The chain is built from TRBV6-5 and TRBJ2-7; no clear D. CDR1 and CDR2 from the germline V gene are MNHEY and SVGAGI. CDR3 length: 15 residues. The germline V and J ends were trimmed by 0 bases and 0 bases, with 9 bases remaining between them. CDR3 protein: CASSYSIPSSYEQYF. Written as DNA, the CDR3 is TGTGCCAGCAGTTACTCGATTCCCAGCTCCTACGAGCAGTACTTC.

This chain uses TRBV9 with TRBJ2-7; TRBD1 might be the D (6 bases). Trimming took off 4 bases at V and 5 bases at J, with 13 bases between the two ends. Germline CDR1 is SGDLS and CDR2 is YYNGEE. This CDR3 is built from 13 residues. The CDR3 reads CASSPTPGDEQYF. CDR3 DNA: TGTGCCAGCAGCCCGACACCAGGGGACGAGCAGTACTTC.

The chain carries TRBV9 and TRBJ2-1; tentative D call: TRBD1 (5 bases). Germline CDR1 SGDLS, CDR2 YYNGEE. Trimming took 0 bases from V and 9 from J, leaving 16 bases between them. The CDR3 has 15 amino acids. The CDR3 region is CASSVGGLVTLEQFF. In nucleotides, the CDR3 is TGTGCCAGCAGCGTAGGGGGCTTAGTAACTCTTGAGCAGTTCTTC.

The chain is built from TRBV11-3 and TRBJ2-3; 9 bases are shared with TRBD2. The junction had 7 bases not matched to a gene; V was cut back by 7 bases and J by 5 bases. The CDR3 is made up of 14 amino acids. Germline CDR1 reads SGHNT; CDR2 reads YENEEA. For the CDR3, the DNA is TGTGCCAGCAAACCAGGAGCGGGGGGAGATACGCAGTATTTT. Protein: CASKPGAGGDTQYF.

The chain combines TRBV7-9 with TRBJ2-1; maybe TRBD1 (6 bases). The germline V gene has CDR1 SEHNR and CDR2 FQNEAQ (reference sequence). The V gene lost 8 bases and the J gene lost 0 bases, with 11 bases spanning the gap. CDR3 size: 14 residues. The CDR3 DNA sequence: TGTGCCAGCGGCGACAGGAGCTCCTACAATGAGCAGTTCTTC. This encodes CASGDRSSYNEQFF.

This chain links TRBV5-1 with TRBJ2-7; 11 nucleotides match TRBD1. V dropped 5 bases and J dropped 5; count of bases not matched to a gene: 9. Germline CDR1 reads SGHRS; CDR2 reads YFSETQ. This CDR3 comprises 15 residues. The CDR3 DNA reads as TGCGCCAGCAGTCAGCCGGGACAGGGGGTCGACGAGCAGTACTTC. It yields the protein CASSQPGQGVDEQYF.

This clone was counted between two and nine times. The chain joins TRBV5-1 to TRBJ2-7; 10 nucleotides agree with TRBD2. There are 14 residues in the CDR3. The J segment lost 4 bases and the V segment lost 4 bases, leaving 5 bases of the junction unmatched. Germline values: CDR1 SGHRS, CDR2 YFSETQ. The CDR3 is CASSGGLANYEQYF. The CDR3 nucleotides are TGCGCCAGCAGCGGGGGACTAGCGAATTACGAGCAGTACTTC. Using reference TRBV5-1 and TRBJ2-7 for the parts outside the CDR3, the full variable domain is KAGVTQTPRYLIKTRGQQVTLSCSPISGHRSVSWYQQTPGQGLQFLFEYFSETQRNKGNFPGRFSGRQFSNSRSEMNVSTLELGDSALYLCASSGGLANYEQYFGPGTRLTVT.

V usage is TRBV6-5 and J usage is TRBJ1-4; 7 bases agree with TRBD1. J gave up 8 bases and V 2 bases, and 8 bases lay outside the gene matches. The CDR3 runs 15 residues. The germline CDR1 and CDR2 sequences are MNHEY and SVGAGI. The CDR3: CASSYEGQRGEKLFF. DNA of the CDR3: TGTGCCAGCAGTTACGAGGGACAGCGAGGGGAAAAACTGTTTTTT.

The rearrangement uses TRBV19 and TRBJ1-5; possibly TRBD1 for D (5 bases). Germline-derived CDR1 and CDR2 are LNHDA and SQIVND (reference sequence). Trimming took off 5 bases at V and 6 bases at J, with 23 bases between the two ends. This CDR3 is 17 amino acids long. In DNA form, the CDR3 reads TGTGCCAGTAGTTCCCCTTTCGAGGGCAGGGACGGTCAGCCCCAGCATTTT. Translation gives CASSSPFEGRDGQPQHF.

The chain links TRBV27 to TRBJ1-5; D is undetermined. This CDR3 has 15 amino acids. Per the germline V gene, CDR1 is MNHEY and CDR2 is SMNVEV (reference sequence). Trimming took off 2 bases at V and 1 base at J, with 9 bases between the two ends. CDR3 sequence (DNA): TGTGCCAGCAGTTTAGGGTCGGGAAGCAATCAGCCCCAGCATTTT. Its protein product is CASSLGSGSNQPQHF.

The table lists this clone with a count of one. The V gene is TRBV4-1, the J gene TRBJ2-7; D is undetermined. Germline loops: CDR1 MGHRA, CDR2 YSYEKL. Trimming took 0 bases from V and 2 from J, leaving 11 bases between them. The CDR3 is 15 amino acids. For the CDR3, the DNA is TGCGCCAGCAGCCAAGACTGGACGGAGACCTACGAGCAGTACTTC. The encoded protein is CASSQDWTETYEQYF.

The chain employs TRBV21-1 and TRBJ1-2. TRBV21-1 is described as a pseudogene. The CDR3 runs 13 residues. CDR3 amino acids: CASPGGQAYGYTF. The CDR3 nucleotides are TGTGCCAGCCCCGGAGGGCAGGCCTATGGCTACACCTTC.

The chain carries TRBV6-6 and TRBJ1-3, with D hard to call. CDR3 length: 13 residues. V was cut by 5 bases and J by 3 bases, with 8 bases left in between. Germline loops: CDR1 MNHNY, CDR2 SVGAGI (reference sequence). In nucleotides, the CDR3 is TGTGCCAGCAGTCTCCTCGATGGAAACACCATATATTTT. Translating gives CASSLLDGNTIYF.